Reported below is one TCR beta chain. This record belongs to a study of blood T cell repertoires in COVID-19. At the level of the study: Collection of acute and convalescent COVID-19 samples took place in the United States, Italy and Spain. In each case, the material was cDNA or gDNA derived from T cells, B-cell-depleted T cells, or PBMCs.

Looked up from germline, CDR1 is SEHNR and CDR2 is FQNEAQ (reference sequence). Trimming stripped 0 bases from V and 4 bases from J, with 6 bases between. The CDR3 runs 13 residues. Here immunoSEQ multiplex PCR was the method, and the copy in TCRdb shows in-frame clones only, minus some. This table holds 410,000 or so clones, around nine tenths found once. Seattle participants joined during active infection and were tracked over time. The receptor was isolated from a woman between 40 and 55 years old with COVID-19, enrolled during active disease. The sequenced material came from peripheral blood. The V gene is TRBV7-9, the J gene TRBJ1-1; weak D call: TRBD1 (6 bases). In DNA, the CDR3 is TGTGCCAGCAGCTTAGCGGACAGCACTGAAGCTTTCTTT. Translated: CASSLADSTEAFF.